This T cell receptor beta chain appears in the sequencing data of a study of beta chain features in type 1 diabetes. Turning to the study itself: There was similarity between patients and healthy donors in age, gender and cell yields.

Only one heparinised blood draw was taken per donor, and its volume averaged approximately 100 mL. Expressed TCRB transcripts were sequenced because the entire RNA isolate underwent reverse transcription. Method: immunoSEQ multiplex PCR; TCRdb's copy keeps in-frame clones and lacks some. The sample has around 430,000 clones; 30% are singletons. Notes on this clone: As yet, its antigen is unknown.

CDR3 length equals 14 residues. In germline, CDR1 is SQVTM, CDR2 ANQGSEA. Trimming pared 6 bases from V and 0 bases from J, leaving 12 bases between. Study-wide results and caveats: The question of HLA type influencing TCRB rearrangement was one that remained unresolved here.

The sequenced material came from naive CD4+ T cells from blood. This sequence joins TRBV29-1 and TRBJ1-5; D unresolved. This TCR derives from a man younger than 35 in good health. In DNA, the CDR3 is TGCAGCGTAATGGCAGGCGGTAGCAATCAGCCCCAGCATTTT. Its protein is CSVMAGGSNQPQHF.